The rows below give T cell receptor beta chains drawn from one sample of a study of response to subunit inactivated influenza vaccine. TCRdb reprocessed the RT-PCR reads with MiXCR, giving one entry per CDR3 protein. This sample has 500,000 or so distinct CDR3 sequences, with more than 15% found just once. The material sequenced was CD4+ T cells sorted from PBMCs, taken roughly 24 months after vaccination. These receptors originate from a man aged 50 to 69 who received an inactivated influenza vaccine. Each CDR3 is given with its conserved first and last residue. A D gene is named only where the DNA matches it firmly.

CDR3aa	v_gene	j_gene	d_gene	len
CSARALAGANEQFF	TRBV20-1	TRBJ2-1	TRBD2	14
CASQEGTSSYNEQFF	TRBV5-1	TRBJ2-1	TRBD2	15
CSAGQGLSNQPQHF	TRBV20-1	TRBJ1-5	TRBD1	14
CASSNKAGSSYEQYF	TRBV21-1	TRBJ2-7	.	15
CASSYVRGQGEEKLFF	TRBV6-5	TRBJ1-4	TRBD1	16
CASSQEWATGGQPQHF	TRBV4-1	TRBJ1-5	.	16
CASSLIRYDEQFF	TRBV12-3/TRBV12-4	TRBJ2-1	.	13
CASSQYSGRNNEQFF	TRBV7-3	TRBJ2-1	TRBD2	15
CASSLVQVGIREQFF	TRBV5-1	TRBJ2-1	.	15
CASSQEPPTTRVYNEQFF	TRBV3-1	TRBJ2-1	.	18
CSARGSKSVTYNEQFF	TRBV20-1	TRBJ2-1	.	16
CASSPRRGSFLNEQFF	TRBV5-1	TRBJ2-1	.	16
CASSYETSGRAYEQYF	TRBV6-2/TRBV6-3	TRBJ2-7	TRBD2	16
CSAGISSGSTDTQYF	TRBV20-1	TRBJ2-3	TRBD2	15
CASRRRDRDYEQYF	TRBV11-3	TRBJ2-7	TRBD1	14
CASSLSSRVSSYNEQFF	TRBV7-6	TRBJ2-1	.	17
CASSLVGSQPQHF	TRBV12-3/TRBV12-4	TRBJ1-5	.	13
CASSQDRTFGGETQYF	TRBV4-1	TRBJ2-5	.	16
CASSFRGAVEQFF	TRBV11-1	TRBJ2-1	.	13
CASSFGSANTGELFF	TRBV12-3/TRBV12-4	TRBJ2-2	.	15
CASSVLAGGIIYNEQFF	TRBV2	TRBJ2-1	TRBD2	17
CSASAGAGQNIQYF	TRBV20-1	TRBJ2-4	.	14
CASSVGGAGGFYNEQFF	TRBV9	TRBJ2-1	TRBD2	17
CASSPNRGETEAFF	TRBV7-2	TRBJ1-1	TRBD1	14
CASSRQGADGELFF	TRBV12-3/TRBV12-4	TRBJ2-2	TRBD1	14
CASSLGGLRAGTEAFF	TRBV5-1	TRBJ1-1	.	16
CASSYVRGTGGNDYTF	TRBV6-5	TRBJ1-2	TRBD1	16
CASSPPPGTSGGRYNEQFF	TRBV3-1	TRBJ2-1	TRBD2	19
CASSYRESPLHF	TRBV6-5	TRBJ1-6	.	12
CASSLSRRLSYNEQFF	TRBV6-1	TRBJ2-1	.	16
CASSFPQRGGAETQYF	TRBV28	TRBJ2-5	TRBD2	16
CASSQDHGQGIPHNTETQYF	TRBV3-1	TRBJ2-5	TRBD1	20
CASSRDVEGARNEQYF	TRBV11-2	TRBJ2-7	.	16
CASRDGTASTDTQYF	TRBV5-1	TRBJ2-3	TRBD1	15
CASSQGGSPLHF	TRBV3-1	TRBJ1-6	.	12
CASSPENGGTQYF	TRBV18	TRBJ2-5	.	13
CASSGTSFYTDTQYF	TRBV28	TRBJ2-3	.	15
CASSSRTSGGPQETQYF	TRBV5-5	TRBJ2-5	TRBD2	17
CASSFSGQGRLETQYF	TRBV5-1	TRBJ2-5	TRBD1	16
CASSWGGLYNEQFF	TRBV28	TRBJ2-1	.	14
CASSSPGQLRGEQFF	TRBV7-2	TRBJ2-1	.	15
CASSQVTGQLGYTF	TRBV14	TRBJ1-2	.	14
CSARDASGREDEQYF	TRBV20-1	TRBJ2-7	TRBD2	15
CSATKDTQYF	TRBV20-1	TRBJ2-3	.	10
CASSLVWNTEAFF	TRBV7-2	TRBJ1-1	.	13
CSARGAGGREQYF	TRBV20-1	TRBJ2-7	TRBD2	13